These 8 T cell receptor beta chains originate from one sample sequenced in a study of beta chain features in type 1 diabetes. Their specific antigens are unknown. Since all of the isolated RNA was reverse transcribed, expressed TCRB transcripts were what got sequenced. The method was immunoSEQ multiplex PCR; TCRdb's version includes in-frame clones alone and lacks a portion of them. This sample carries approximately 150,000 clones, roughly an eighth of them seen once, and the ten largest clones take less than 1.5%. Findings of the study overall: Researchers report that Type 1 diabetes patients had moderately but significantly shorter TCRB CDR3s across all four CD4+ subsets.

Material for sequencing was central memory CD4+ T cells from blood. The receptors come from a man between 18 and 35 years old with type 1 diabetes.

This clone was seen only a few times. The V call is TRBV6-5, the J call TRBJ1-5, with 9 bases that match TRBD1. Trimming at V came to 6 bases and at J to 3 bases, leaving 3 bases not matched to a gene. The CDR3 contains 14 residues. Per the germline V gene, CDR1 is MNHEY and CDR2 is SVGAGI. The CDR3 loop reads CASRGQGYNQPQHF. The CDR3 coding sequence is TGTGCCAGCAGAGGACAGGGGTACAATCAGCCCCAGCATTTT.

There are many counts of this clone. The chain combines TRBV7-9 with TRBJ1-1, with unresolved D. This CDR3 contains 13 residues. The germline gives CDR1 SEHNR, CDR2 FQNEAQ (reference sequence). V lost 3 bases and J lost 4, with 9 bases in between. The CDR3 is CASSFAASTEAFF. The CDR3 nucleotides are TGTGCCAGCAGCTTTGCCGCTTCCACTGAAGCTTTCTTT.

The CDR3 coding sequence is TGTGCCAGCTCACGACAGGGGACCGCGAACACCGGGGAGCTGTTTTTT. It specifies CASSRQGTANTGELFF. The V call is TRBV18, the J call TRBJ2-2; 8 bases line up with TRBD1. The CDR3 has 16 amino acids. CDR1 and CDR2 from the germline V gene are KGHSH and LQKENI. V lost 4 bases to trimming and J lost 0 bases; unmatched junction nucleotides: 4.

The chain combines TRBV9 with TRBJ2-3; 8 bases are a match to TRBD2. Trimming at V came to 0 bases and at J to 4 bases, leaving 7 bases not matched to a gene. CDR1 SGDLS and CDR2 YYNGEE come from the germline V gene. This CDR3 spans 16 amino acids. The CDR3 spells CASSVDLRGEADTQYF. CDR3 in DNA: TGTGCCAGCAGCGTAGATTTGCGGGGGGAGGCAGATACGCAGTATTTT.

This clone was observed a few times. The rearrangement joins TRBV18 to TRBJ1-2; 8 nucleotides align to TRBD1. The J segment lost 3 bases and the V segment lost 6 bases, leaving 12 bases of the junction unmatched. The CDR3 totals 16 residues. Per germline, CDR1 KGHSH and CDR2 LQKENI. The CDR3 DNA reads TGTGCCAGCTCTCGTGCCTTGACAGGGGAAGACTATGGCTACACCTTC. Residues: CASSRALTGEDYGYTF.

The chain recombines TRBV6-5 with TRBJ2-1; TRBD1 might be the D (6 bases). V lost 6 bases to trimming and J lost 7 bases, with 19 bases between them. Germline V gene data show CDR1 as MNHEY and CDR2 as SVGAGI. The CDR3 is 15 residues long. The CDR3 DNA reads as TGTGCCAGCAGCCCATTGTGGGACACCGCGAATGAGCAGTTCTTC. This translates into CASSPLWDTANEQFF.

The gene calls are TRBV5-4 and TRBJ2-7, with 7 bases aligning to TRBD1. CDR1 SGHNT and CDR2 YYREEE come from the germline V gene (reference sequence). J gave up 6 bases and V 4 bases, and 7 bases lay outside the gene matches. The CDR3 spans 13 residues. CDR3 in DNA: TGTGCCAGCAGCATGGGGACAGAGGCCGAGCAGTACTTC. This encodes CASSMGTEAEQYF.

The V and J genes are TRBV7-6 and TRBJ2-1, with D uncertain. Germline V gene sequence: CDR1 SGHVS, CDR2 FNYEAQ. The CDR3 is 12 amino acids. Trimming took off 5 bases at V and 10 bases at J, with 12 bases between the two ends. The CDR3 sequence is CASSPPGNEQFF. The DNA for the CDR3 is TGTGCCAGCAGCCCACCGGGTAACGAGCAGTTCTTC.